This T cell receptor beta chain is from a study of yellow fever vaccine responses in identical twins. Study results and limitations: Twin vaccine T cell responses reportedly seemed partly convergent, partly personalized.

Each CDR3 protein is one row after TCRdb ran MiXCR on the RT-PCR reads. Among approximately 2,000 distinct CDR3 sequences listed, approximately 33% were seen once. This clonotype was seen only a few times. Its antigen is unknown. Deletions cut 5 bases from V and 0 bases from J, with 6 bases between. This CDR3 is 13 amino acids long. The rearrangement uses TRBV12-3 or TRBV12-4 and TRBJ2-3; D gene uncertain. The sequencing used T cells from blood (PBMCs), unsorted or a sorted subset (not recorded which), collected before or after yellow fever vaccination (not recorded which). The receptor was isolated from a young woman who received the yellow fever vaccine. Written as DNA, the CDR3 is TGTGCCAGCAGTACTCTCAGCACAGATACGCAGTATTTT. Translation gives CASSTLSTDTQYF.